The next 18 T cell receptor beta chains were all read from a single sample in a study of blood T cell repertoires in COVID-19. Profiled with immunoSEQ multiplex PCR; TCRdb holds only in-frame clones, not every one. The sample has roughly 300,000 clones; 70% to 90% are singletons. The sequencing sample was made of peripheral blood. Receptor source: a woman between 45 and 60 years old who had recovered from COVID-19.

This chain links TRBV6-1 with TRBJ2-1, with 9 bases fitting TRBD2. Germline lookup yields CDR1 MNHNS and CDR2 SASEGT. With 2 bases clipped from V and 7 bases from J, the junction kept 6 bases outside the gene matches. CDR3 length: 15 residues. In nucleotides, the CDR3 is TGTGCCAGCAGTGAAACCGGCGGGGGGGGTAATGAGCAGTTCTTC. The encoded protein is CASSETGGGGNEQFF.

The chain carries TRBV7-2 and TRBJ2-2; 10 bases agree with TRBD2. Germline V gives CDR1 SGHTA, CDR2 FQGNSA. The CDR3 contains 16 residues. V was clipped by 5 bases and J by 6 bases; unmatched bases: 9. Written as DNA, the CDR3 is TGTGCCAGCAGCCCCGCCAGCGGGGGGGCCCCCGGGGAGCTGTTTTTT. This gives the protein CASSPASGGAPGELFF.

This clone was found once. This chain uses TRBV7-2 with TRBJ1-3, with D perhaps matching TRBD1 (5 bases). Looked up from germline, CDR1 is SGHTA and CDR2 is FQGNSA. V was trimmed by 4 bases and J by 0 bases, leaving 7 bases between them. The CDR3 totals 14 residues. For the CDR3, the DNA is TGTGCCAGCAGCTCCCAGGGCTCTGGAAACACCATATATTTT. It codes for CASSSQGSGNTIYF.

This clone was recorded once. The chain has TRBV4-1 and TRBJ2-1, with TRBD2 identical over 9 bases. The CDR3 totals 16 residues. Trimming at V came to 4 bases and at J to 8 bases, leaving 12 bases not matched to a gene. Germline values: CDR1 MGHRA, CDR2 YSYEKL. The CDR3 spells CASSLPRAGGPHEQFF. The CDR3, as DNA: TGCGCCAGCAGCCTACCCAGGGCGGGAGGGCCTCATGAGCAGTTCTTC.

This clone came up once. The V and J genes are TRBV20-1 and TRBJ2-7, with D possibly TRBD1 on 6 matching bases. Trimming took 3 bases from V and 3 from J, leaving 12 bases between them. This CDR3 is 13 amino acids long. Germline assignment: CDR1 DFQATT and CDR2 SNEGSKA (reference sequence). CDR3 protein: CSASGKGGYEQYF. As DNA, the CDR3 is TGCAGTGCTAGTGGGAAAGGGGGCTACGAGCAGTACTTC.

The J gene is TRBJ1-2, the V gene TRBV6-6; D possibly corresponds to TRBD1 (6 bases). Germline values: CDR1 MNHNY, CDR2 SVGAGI (reference sequence). V dropped 6 bases and J dropped 1 base, with 18 bases sitting between them. The CDR3 loop spans 16 amino acids. The chain's CDR3 is CASSRGDTPNNYGYTF. The DNA of the CDR3 is TGTGCCAGCAGCCGTGGGGACACCCCTAATAACTATGGCTACACCTTC.

The J gene is TRBJ1-2, the V gene TRBV5-6; D unresolved. This CDR3 has 13 amino acids. Germline CDR1 and CDR2: SGHDT and YYEEEE. V was shortened by 0 bases and J by 7 bases, with 10 bases between the two germline ends. The CDR3, as DNA: TGTGCCAGCAGCTTGGTCAGTATTATTGGCTACACCTTC. Its translation is CASSLVSIIGYTF.

This clone came up a few times. The chain joins TRBV7-9 to TRBJ2-1, with D possibly being TRBD2 (6 bases). There are 16 residues in the CDR3. Looked up from germline, CDR1 is SEHNR and CDR2 is FQNEAQ (reference sequence). The V end lost 1 base, the J end lost 5 bases, and 15 bases lay between the germline ends. This CDR3 is CASSLVGGTYDNEQFF. CDR3 bases: TGTGCCAGCAGCTTAGTCGGGGGTACTTATGACAATGAGCAGTTCTTC.

This chain connects TRBV28 to TRBJ1-2, with D possibly matching TRBD1 (5 bases). Germline CDR1 MDHEN, CDR2 SYDVKM. Trimming shortened V by 5 bases and J by 6 bases, and 13 bases separated the two germline ends. The CDR3 sequence is 13 residues long. Here the CDR3 reads CASSPQGRDGYTF. For the CDR3, the DNA is TGTGCCAGCAGTCCCCAGGGTAGGGATGGCTACACCTTC.

CDR3 protein: CASSRTGGAENTIYF. DNA for the CDR3: TGCGCCAGCAGCCGGACAGGGGGCGCAGAAAACACCATATATTTT. This chain links TRBV5-1 with TRBJ1-3; 11 bases fit TRBD1. CDR3 length equals 15 residues. The V gene's germline CDR1 is SGHRS and CDR2 YFSETQ. V shed 4 bases, J shed 6 bases, and the junction held 6 bases outside the gene matches.

The chain joins TRBV7-2 to TRBJ1-1, with D possibly TRBD1 on 5 matching bases. Trimming shortened V by 7 bases and J by 13 bases, and 19 bases separated the two germline ends. The germline CDR1 and CDR2 sequences are SGHTA and FQGNSA. This CDR3 is built from 12 residues. CDR3 protein: CASTPLGGEYFF. CDR3 nucleotides: TGTGCCAGCACCCCACTGGGGGGGGAGTATTTCTTT.

DNA for the CDR3: TGCGCCAGCAGTCGAGACACCGCCTCTAACTATGGCTACACCTTC. Amino acid sequence: CASSRDTASNYGYTF. The chain employs TRBV4-3 and TRBJ1-2, with D uncertain. The CDR3 is 15 amino acids. With 6 bases removed from V and 0 bases from J, the gap between germline ends came to 14 bases. In germline, CDR1 is LGHNA, CDR2 YSLEER.

The chain is built from TRBV7-2 and TRBJ1-5; D is perhaps TRBD1 (6 bases). Trimming cost V 7 bases and J 6 bases, with 10 bases left between them. There are 12 residues in the CDR3. CDR1 SGHTA and CDR2 FQGNSA come from the germline V gene. This CDR3 is CASTTGIQPQHF. The CDR3 DNA sequence: TGTGCCAGCACCACAGGGATTCAGCCCCAGCATTTT. The full variable domain, its missing parts supplied by reference TRBV7-2 and TRBJ1-5, is GAGVSQSPSNKVTEKGKDVELRCDPISGHTALYWYRQSLGQGLEFLIYFQGNSAPDKSGLPSDRFSAERTGGSVSTLTIQRTQQEDSAVYLCASTTGIQPQHFGDGTRLSIL.

The chain has TRBV12-3 or TRBV12-4 and TRBJ1-1, with 10 bases matching TRBD1. This CDR3 spans 13 amino acids. V was pared by 6 bases and J by 9 bases, with 7 bases of the junction left unmatched. The CDR3 nucleotides read TGTGCCAGCAGGAATAGACAGGGGGCTAAAGCTTTCTTT. This sequence encodes CASRNRQGAKAFF.

V and J are TRBV20-1 and TRBJ2-5; 7 nucleotides agree with TRBD2. Per germline, CDR1 DFQATT and CDR2 SNEGSKA (reference sequence). This CDR3 is 11 amino acids long. The CDR3 spells CRGGYQETQYF. The CDR3 nucleotides read TGCAGGGGGGGGTACCAAGAGACCCAGTACTTC.

The V gene is TRBV7-2, the J gene TRBJ2-2; no firm D call. This CDR3 has 13 amino acids. Trimming stripped 5 bases from V and 2 bases from J, with 6 bases between. In germline, CDR1 is SGHTA, CDR2 FQGNSA. The CDR3 sequence: CASSKSNTGELFF. CDR3 nucleotide sequence: TGTGCCAGCAGCAAGAGCAACACCGGGGAGCTGTTTTTT.

The V gene is TRBV4-3, the J gene TRBJ2-7, with D perhaps TRBD2 (5 bases). CDR3 size: 18 residues. Germline CDR1 reads LGHNA; CDR2 reads YSLEER. Trimming left V 0 bases short and J 7 bases short, with 25 bases between. CDR3 bases: TGCGCCAGCAGCCAAGAGCCCTCGACGGCGGGCCATATACGGGAGCAGTACTTC. Protein: CASSQEPSTAGHIREQYF.

Of note for this clone: Within the sample, other DNA sequences also encode this same CDR3. V is TRBV7-2 and J is TRBJ2-7, with 9 bases lining up with TRBD2. This CDR3 spans 15 amino acids. Germline lookup yields CDR1 SGHTA and CDR2 FQGNSA. V was pared by 1 base and J by 2 bases, with 3 bases of the junction left unmatched. In nucleotides, the CDR3 is TGTGCCAGCAGCTTAGATTCTAGCGGGGCCTACGAGCAGTACTTC. Amino acids: CASSLDSSGAYEQYF.